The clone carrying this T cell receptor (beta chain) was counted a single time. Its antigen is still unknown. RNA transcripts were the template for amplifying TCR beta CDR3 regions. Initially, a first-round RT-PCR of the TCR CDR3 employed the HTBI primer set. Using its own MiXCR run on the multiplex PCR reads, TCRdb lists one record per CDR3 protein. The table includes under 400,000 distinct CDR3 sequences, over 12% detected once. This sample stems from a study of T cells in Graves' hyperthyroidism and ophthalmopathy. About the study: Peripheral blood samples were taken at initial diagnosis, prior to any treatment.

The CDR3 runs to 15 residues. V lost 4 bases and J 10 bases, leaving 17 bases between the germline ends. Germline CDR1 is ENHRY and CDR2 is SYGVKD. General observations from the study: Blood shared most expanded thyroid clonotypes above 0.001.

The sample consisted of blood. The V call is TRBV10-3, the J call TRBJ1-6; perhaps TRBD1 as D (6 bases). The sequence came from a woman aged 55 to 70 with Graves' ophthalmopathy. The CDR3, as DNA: TGTGCCATCAGTGCGAGATCAGGGGTTGACTCACCCCTCCACTTT. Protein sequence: CAISARSGVDSPLHF.